The rows below give T cell receptor beta chains drawn from one sample of a study of blood T cell repertoires in COVID-19. Clones were sequenced by immunoSEQ multiplex PCR, and TCRdb holds only the in-frame ones, with some missing. The profile shows 200,000 or so clones, roughly nine tenths of them singletons. Source material: PBMCs or T cells enriched from blood (not recorded which). Receptors were obtained from a woman aged 40 to 50 with acute COVID-19. Both conserved end residues are part of each CDR3. Size values are once, few and many counts, or a class for expanded clones, and some rows have none.

abundance	v_gene	len	CDR3aa
.	TRBV9	15	CASSVGQSSSYEQYF
.	TRBV20-1	13	CSASDRGWYGYTF
.	TRBV28	17	CASSNIPGQGSRYGYTF
.	TRBV9	13	CASSARLAGGQFF
.	TRBV6-5	14	CASTAGTGNTEAFF
.	TRBV6-5	15	CASSKRTGAGTEAFF
.	TRBV2	16	CASSDHTGTGGNEQYF
few	TRBV27	14	CASSSGQGLEKLFF
.	TRBV4-1	14	CASSQIGTRETQYF
.	TRBV19	14	CASSISRGWQPQHF
.	TRBV9	19	CASSAPGGETGGELETQYF
.	TRBV29-1	15	CSVGIPGTGIYEQYF
.	TRBV7-9	14	CASRMEGMSYEQYF
.	TRBV6-5	14	CASRREEGVYEQYF
.	TRBV19	15	CASSIRAGRGEKLFF
.	TRBV10-3	13	CAIRDSLAETQYF
.	TRBV28	16	CASNEPAGLKNNEQFF
.	TRBV29-1	13	CSVEVESYNEQFF
.	TRBV7-3	15	CASSSAGGPGYEQYF
.	TRBV12-3/TRBV12-4	13	CASSLGRGDTQYF